This T cell receptor (beta chain) was captured in a study of Ad26.COV2.S vaccination and SARS-CoV-2 variants. Regarding the study as a whole: People who got the vaccine or the placebo had similar non-spike TCR breadth. Measures of TCR breadth and depth may have fallen short of total T cell responses. Reports say spike-specific CD8+ and CD4+ T cell responses covered substantial breadth after vaccination.

Clones were sequenced by immunoSEQ multiplex PCR, and TCRdb holds only the in-frame ones, with some missing. In the table there are approximately 400,000 clones, about 90% of which are singletons. Worth noting for this clone: Its antigen is unidentified.

The V end was cut by 0 bases, the J end by 7 bases, with 13 bases between. The CDR3 consists of 14 residues. CDR1 SGHTS and CDR2 YDEGEE come from the germline V gene. V gene TRBV5-8 combines with J gene TRBJ1-1; D is uncertain. The clonotype comes from a human donor who had recovered from COVID-19. The sample here was peripheral blood, taken after recovery from COVID-19. The CDR3 DNA reads as TGTGCCAGCAGCTTGGATTCTGGGTGGGTTGAAGCTTTCTTT. Protein: CASSLDSGWVEAFF.